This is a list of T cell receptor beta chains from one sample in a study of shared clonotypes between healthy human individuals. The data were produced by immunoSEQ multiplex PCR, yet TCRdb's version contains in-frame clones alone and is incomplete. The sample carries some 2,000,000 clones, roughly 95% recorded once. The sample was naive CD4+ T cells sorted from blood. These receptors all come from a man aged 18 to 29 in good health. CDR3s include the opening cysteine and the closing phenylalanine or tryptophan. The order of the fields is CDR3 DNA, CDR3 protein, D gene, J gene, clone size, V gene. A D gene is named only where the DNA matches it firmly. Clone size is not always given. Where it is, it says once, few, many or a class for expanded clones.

CDR3nt: TGTGCCAGTAGAATGGGACCTAATGTCAATCAGCCCCAGCATTTT
CDR3aa: CASRMGPNVNQPQHF
d_gene: NA
j_gene: TRBJ1-5
abundance: NA
v_gene: TRBV19

CDR3nt: TGTGCCAGCAGCTTGCTCCGGGACAGGGGCAGTATGGGGGCCAACGTCCTGACTTTC
CDR3aa: CASSLLRDRGSMGANVLTF
d_gene: TRBD1
j_gene: TRBJ2-6
abundance: NA
v_gene: TRBV5-6

CDR3nt: TGTGCCAGTCACCGGGACAGGTACTACGAGCAGTACTTC
CDR3aa: CASHRDRYYEQYF
d_gene: TRBD1
j_gene: TRBJ2-7
abundance: NA
v_gene: TRBV19

CDR3nt: TGTGCCTGGAGTAGAACAGGCCGGGACGGGGAGCTGTTTTTT
CDR3aa: CAWSRTGRDGELFF
d_gene: NA
j_gene: TRBJ2-2
abundance: NA
v_gene: TRBV30

CDR3nt: TGTGCCAGCAGGAGGACAGGGGGTGTGTCACAGCCCCAGCATTTT
CDR3aa: CASRRTGGVSQPQHF
d_gene: TRBD1
j_gene: TRBJ1-5
abundance: once
v_gene: TRBV6-5

CDR3nt: TGTGCCAGCAGCCCCGGGCAGCGTGGTGAAAAACTGTTTTTT
CDR3aa: CASSPGQRGEKLFF
d_gene: NA
j_gene: TRBJ1-4
abundance: NA
v_gene: TRBV5-4

CDR3nt: TGTGCCACAACCAGCGGCCCAAGATACTACGAGCAGTACTTC
CDR3aa: CATTSGPRYYEQYF
d_gene: NA
j_gene: TRBJ2-7
abundance: NA
v_gene: TRBV19

CDR3nt: TGCGCCAGCAGCTTTGAAGGGGAAACTTATGGCTACACCTTC
CDR3aa: CASSFEGETYGYTF
d_gene: NA
j_gene: TRBJ1-2
abundance: NA
v_gene: TRBV5-1

CDR3nt: TGCGCCAGCAGCCAAGGCGGGACAGCCCAAGAGACCCAGTACTTC
CDR3aa: CASSQGGTAQETQYF
d_gene: NA
j_gene: TRBJ2-5
abundance: NA
v_gene: TRBV4-1

CDR3nt: TGCGCCAGCAGCTTGGGACAGGGAGGGGTCCACGAGCAGTACTTC
CDR3aa: CASSLGQGGVHEQYF
d_gene: NA
j_gene: TRBJ2-7
abundance: NA
v_gene: TRBV5-1

CDR3nt: TGTGCTAGTGGGCCCGGGACCGACACCGGGGAGCTGTTTTTT
CDR3aa: CASGPGTDTGELFF
d_gene: NA
j_gene: TRBJ2-2
abundance: once
v_gene: TRBV12-5

CDR3nt: TGCACCAGCAGCCAAGGGGGGGAGGATAATTCACCCCTCCACTTT
CDR3aa: CTSSQGGEDNSPLHF
d_gene: NA
j_gene: TRBJ1-6
abundance: NA
v_gene: TRBV1

CDR3nt: TGCGCCAGCAGCCAAGTCTTTACGGGTTTAGGGTCCTACGAGCAGTACTTC
CDR3aa: CASSQVFTGLGSYEQYF
d_gene: NA
j_gene: TRBJ2-7
abundance: NA
v_gene: TRBV4-1

CDR3nt: TGTGCTAGTGGTTTGGACCTAGCGGGGGCAACAGATACGCAGTATTTT
CDR3aa: CASGLDLAGATDTQYF
d_gene: TRBD2
j_gene: TRBJ2-3
abundance: NA
v_gene: TRBV12-5

CDR3nt: TGTGCCAGCTCCTCCGGGACTAGCGGGACCCCGAACACCGGGGAGCTGTTTTTT
CDR3aa: CASSSGTSGTPNTGELFF
d_gene: TRBD2
j_gene: TRBJ2-2
abundance: NA
v_gene: TRBV18

CDR3nt: TGCGCCAGCAGCTTGGGGGGACTACCCGGGGAGCTGTTTTTT
CDR3aa: CASSLGGLPGELFF
d_gene: TRBD2
j_gene: TRBJ2-2
abundance: NA
v_gene: TRBV5-1

CDR3nt: TGTGCCAGCAGCTTTGGACTAGCGGGAGTCGGGGAGCTGTTTTTT
CDR3aa: CASSFGLAGVGELFF
d_gene: TRBD2
j_gene: TRBJ2-2
abundance: NA
v_gene: TRBV7-2

CDR3nt: TGTGCCAGCAAAATATTCGGGAACTCCTACGAGCAGTACTTC
CDR3aa: CASKIFGNSYEQYF
d_gene: NA
j_gene: TRBJ2-7
abundance: NA
v_gene: TRBV2

CDR3nt: TGTGCCAGCAGGCGGGACAAAAAAGAGACCCAGTACTTC
CDR3aa: CASRRDKKETQYF
d_gene: NA
j_gene: TRBJ2-5
abundance: NA
v_gene: TRBV6-6

CDR3nt: TGTGCCAGCTCACCGCGGGGACAGGGGGCTGGTGAGCAGTTCTTC
CDR3aa: CASSPRGQGAGEQFF
d_gene: TRBD1
j_gene: TRBJ2-1
abundance: NA
v_gene: TRBV18

CDR3nt: TGTGCCATTTTTGGGGTAGAAATTGATGGCTACACCTTC
CDR3aa: CAIFGVEIDGYTF
d_gene: NA
j_gene: TRBJ1-2
abundance: NA
v_gene: TRBV10-3

CDR3nt: TGTGCCATCTCACTCTACAGGGACTCCTACGAGCAGTACTTC
CDR3aa: CAISLYRDSYEQYF
d_gene: NA
j_gene: TRBJ2-7
abundance: NA
v_gene: TRBV10-3

CDR3nt: TGTGCCAGCAGTTATGAGGGGGCGCCGCGCGTGTACGAGCAGTACTTC
CDR3aa: CASSYEGAPRVYEQYF
d_gene: TRBD1
j_gene: TRBJ2-7
abundance: NA
v_gene: TRBV6-6

CDR3nt: TGTGCCAGCAGTAGAGGGGGGCCCTTAGAGCAGTACTTC
CDR3aa: CASSRGGPLEQYF
d_gene: NA
j_gene: TRBJ2-7
abundance: NA
v_gene: TRBV6-5

CDR3nt: TGTGCCAGCAGTTCTGGATTGACCTACGAGCAGTACTTC
CDR3aa: CASSSGLTYEQYF
d_gene: NA
j_gene: TRBJ2-7
abundance: NA
v_gene: TRBV28

CDR3nt: TGCGCCAGCAGTCGTTTTAGGGGAGGGGCAGAGACCCAGTACTTC
CDR3aa: CASSRFRGGAETQYF
d_gene: TRBD2
j_gene: TRBJ2-5
abundance: NA
v_gene: TRBV5-1

CDR3nt: TGTGCCTGGAGTGTCATAGTTGGCACCGGGGAGCTGTTTTTT
CDR3aa: CAWSVIVGTGELFF
d_gene: NA
j_gene: TRBJ2-2
abundance: NA
v_gene: TRBV30

CDR3nt: TGCGCCAGCAGCTTGGGGGACAGGGCCTCCTACGAGCAGTACTTC
CDR3aa: CASSLGDRASYEQYF
d_gene: TRBD1
j_gene: TRBJ2-7
abundance: NA
v_gene: TRBV5-1

CDR3nt: TGTGCCAGCAGCTTAGCTGGCGGTCAAAGCTCCTATAATTCACCCCTCCACTTT
CDR3aa: CASSLAGGQSSYNSPLHF
d_gene: NA
j_gene: TRBJ1-6
abundance: NA
v_gene: TRBV7-9

CDR3nt: TGTGCCAGCAGCCAAGTCGGGGAAGCTGGAAACACCATATATTTT
CDR3aa: CASSQVGEAGNTIYF
d_gene: NA
j_gene: TRBJ1-3
abundance: NA
v_gene: TRBV4-2

CDR3nt: TGTGCCAGCAGCTCCGTAGCGGGAACCGGGGAGCTGTTTTTT
CDR3aa: CASSSVAGTGELFF
d_gene: TRBD2
j_gene: TRBJ2-2
abundance: NA
v_gene: TRBV11-2

CDR3nt: TGTGCCAGCAGTTTATCACCCGGGACGGTGGACACTGAAGCTTTCTTT
CDR3aa: CASSLSPGTVDTEAFF
d_gene: NA
j_gene: TRBJ1-1
abundance: NA
v_gene: TRBV28

CDR3nt: TGTGCCAGCAGTTGGAAGGGGGCGGCTGAGCAGTTCTTC
CDR3aa: CASSWKGAAEQFF
d_gene: TRBD1
j_gene: TRBJ2-1
abundance: NA
v_gene: TRBV28

CDR3nt: TGTGCCAGCACCAGACAGCCCACCGGGGAGCTGTTTTTT
CDR3aa: CASTRQPTGELFF
d_gene: NA
j_gene: TRBJ2-2
abundance: NA
v_gene: TRBV6-5

CDR3nt: TGCGCCAGCAGACAGATGAACACTGAAGCTTTCTTT
CDR3aa: CASRQMNTEAFF
d_gene: NA
j_gene: TRBJ1-1
abundance: NA
v_gene: TRBV5-1